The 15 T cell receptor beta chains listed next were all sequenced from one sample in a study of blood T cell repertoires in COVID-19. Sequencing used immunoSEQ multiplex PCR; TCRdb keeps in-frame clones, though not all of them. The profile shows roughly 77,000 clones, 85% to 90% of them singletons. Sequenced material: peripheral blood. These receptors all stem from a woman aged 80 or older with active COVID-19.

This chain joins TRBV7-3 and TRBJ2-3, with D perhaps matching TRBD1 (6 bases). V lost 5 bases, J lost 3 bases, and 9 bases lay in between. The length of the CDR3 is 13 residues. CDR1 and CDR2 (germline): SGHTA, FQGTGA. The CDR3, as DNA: TGTGCCAGCAGCATTACAGGGACAGATACGCAGTATTTT. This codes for CASSITGTDTQYF.

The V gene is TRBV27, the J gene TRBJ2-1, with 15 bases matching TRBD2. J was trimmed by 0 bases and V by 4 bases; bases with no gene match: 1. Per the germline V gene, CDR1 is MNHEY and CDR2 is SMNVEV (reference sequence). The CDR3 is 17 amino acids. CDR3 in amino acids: CASSWTSGRGSYNEQFF. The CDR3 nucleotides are TGTGCCAGCAGTTGGACTAGCGGGAGGGGCTCCTACAATGAGCAGTTCTTC.

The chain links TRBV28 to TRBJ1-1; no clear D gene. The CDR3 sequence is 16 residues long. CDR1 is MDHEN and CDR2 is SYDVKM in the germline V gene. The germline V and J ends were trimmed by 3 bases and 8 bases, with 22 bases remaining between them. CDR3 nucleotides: TGTGCCAGCAGTTTTTTGAAGCTCTCGCACTCGGGGGAAGCTTTCTTT. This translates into CASSFLKLSHSGEAFF.

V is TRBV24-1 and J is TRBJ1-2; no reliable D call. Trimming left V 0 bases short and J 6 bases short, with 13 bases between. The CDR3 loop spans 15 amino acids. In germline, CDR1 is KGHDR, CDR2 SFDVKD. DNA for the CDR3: TGTGCCACCAGTGATTTGACAGACACACTGGATGGCTACACCTTC. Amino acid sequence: CATSDLTDTLDGYTF.

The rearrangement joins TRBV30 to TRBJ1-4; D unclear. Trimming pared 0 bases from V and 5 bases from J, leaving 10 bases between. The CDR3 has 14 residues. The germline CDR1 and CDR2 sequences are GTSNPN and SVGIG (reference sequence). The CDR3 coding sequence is TGTGCCTGGAGTGTAGGAGGGTCAAATGAAAAACTGTTTTTT. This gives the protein CAWSVGGSNEKLFF.

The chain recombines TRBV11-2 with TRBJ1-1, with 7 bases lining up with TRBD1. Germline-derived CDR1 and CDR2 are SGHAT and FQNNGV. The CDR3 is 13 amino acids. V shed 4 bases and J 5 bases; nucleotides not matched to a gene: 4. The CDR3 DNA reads TGTGCCAGCAGCTACACAGGGGTTACTGAAGCTTTCTTT. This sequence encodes CASSYTGVTEAFF.

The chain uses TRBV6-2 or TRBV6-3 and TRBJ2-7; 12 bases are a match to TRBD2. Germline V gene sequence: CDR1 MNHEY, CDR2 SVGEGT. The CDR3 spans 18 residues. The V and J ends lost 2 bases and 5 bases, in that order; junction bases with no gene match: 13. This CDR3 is CASSYILTSGSPADEQYF. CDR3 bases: TGTGCCAGCAGTTACATCTTGACTAGCGGGAGTCCGGCGGACGAGCAGTACTTC.

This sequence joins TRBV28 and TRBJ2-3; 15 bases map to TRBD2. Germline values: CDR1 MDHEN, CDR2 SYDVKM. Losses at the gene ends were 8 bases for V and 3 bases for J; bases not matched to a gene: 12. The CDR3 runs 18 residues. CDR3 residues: CASHRGTSGRRRTDTQYF. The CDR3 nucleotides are TGTGCCAGCCACCGGGGGACTAGCGGGAGGAGAAGAACAGATACGCAGTATTTT.

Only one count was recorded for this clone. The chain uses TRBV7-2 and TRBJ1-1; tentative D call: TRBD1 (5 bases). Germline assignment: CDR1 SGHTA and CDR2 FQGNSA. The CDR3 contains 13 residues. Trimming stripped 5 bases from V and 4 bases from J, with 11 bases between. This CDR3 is CASSHPTATEAFF. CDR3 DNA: TGTGCCAGCAGCCACCCGACAGCCACTGAAGCTTTCTTT.

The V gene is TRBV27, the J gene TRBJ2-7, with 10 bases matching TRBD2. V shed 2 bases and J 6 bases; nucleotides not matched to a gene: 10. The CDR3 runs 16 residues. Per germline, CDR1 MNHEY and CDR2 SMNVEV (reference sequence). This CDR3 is CASSLLPSGRVSEQYF. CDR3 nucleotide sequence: TGTGCCAGCAGTTTACTCCCCAGCGGGAGGGTGAGCGAGCAGTACTTC.

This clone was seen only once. The CDR3 is CASSLAYSNQPQHF. The CDR3 DNA sequence: TGTGCCAGCAGCTTGGCTTATAGCAATCAGCCCCAGCATTTT. J is TRBJ1-5 and V is TRBV7-2; D ambiguous. Germline values: CDR1 SGHTA, CDR2 FQGNSA. Trimming removed 3 bases at V and 0 bases at J, with 6 bases between. The CDR3 has 14 residues.

CDR3 nucleotide sequence: TGTGCCAGCAGCTCGGGACTAGCGGGGGGTCTTGCAGAGACCCAGTACTTC. Amino acids: CASSSGLAGGLAETQYF. The chain links TRBV28 to TRBJ2-5; TRBD2 aligns across 15 bases. The CDR3 extends over 17 amino acids. Germline loops: CDR1 MDHEN, CDR2 SYDVKM. J gave up 4 bases and V 6 bases, and 9 bases lay outside the gene matches.

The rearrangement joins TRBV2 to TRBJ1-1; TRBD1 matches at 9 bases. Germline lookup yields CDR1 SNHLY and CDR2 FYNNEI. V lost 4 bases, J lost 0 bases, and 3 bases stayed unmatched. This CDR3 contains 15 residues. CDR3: CASSAGTGMNTEAFF. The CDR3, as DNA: TGTGCCAGCAGTGCTGGGACAGGGATGAACACTGAAGCTTTCTTT.

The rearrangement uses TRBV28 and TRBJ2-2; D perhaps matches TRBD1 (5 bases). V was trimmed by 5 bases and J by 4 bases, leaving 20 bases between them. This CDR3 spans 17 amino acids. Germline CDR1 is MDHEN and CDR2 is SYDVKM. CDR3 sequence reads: CASSISTGTKTTGELFF. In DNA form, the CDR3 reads TGTGCCAGCAGTATCTCTACAGGTACAAAGACCACCGGGGAGCTGTTTTTT.

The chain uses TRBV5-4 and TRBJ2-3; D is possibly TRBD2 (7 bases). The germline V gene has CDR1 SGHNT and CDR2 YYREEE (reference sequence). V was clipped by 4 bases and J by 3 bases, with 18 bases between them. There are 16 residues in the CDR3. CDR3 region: CASSRPGGLGTDTQYF. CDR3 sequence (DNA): TGTGCCAGCAGCCGTCCGGGGGGCTTGGGGACAGATACGCAGTATTTT.